This TCR beta chain was identified in a study of CD8+CD57+ T cells in acquired aplastic anemia. Whole-study context: Sorted cells (CD4+ and CD8+) yielded DNA amounts that averaged about 3.1 ug. Study-wide points: Patients and controls shared some 29 CD8+ CDR3 sequences, which appeared highly expressed in patients and within their immunodominant clones.

CDR3 and TCR beta VDJ profiling relied on genomic DNA as the template. TCRdb passed the reads through MiXCR, listing each CDR3 protein once. In the table there are 220,000 or so distinct CDR3 sequences, about 60% of which are singletons. Sequencing involved patients with CD8+CD57+ cell expansion previously shown by flow cytometry. The V gene lost 5 bases and the J gene lost 0 bases, with 13 bases spanning the gap. The CDR3 totals 16 residues. The germline CDR1 and CDR2 sequences are SGHVT and SQSDAQ. Remarks on this clonotype: Its antigen is undetermined.

The sample taken for sequencing was sorted CD4+, CD8+, or CD8+CD57+ T cells (not recorded which) from PBMCs. This clonotype was obtained from a human donor with aplastic anemia. The rearrangement links TRBV7-4 to TRBJ1-4; a possible D gene is TRBD1 (5 bases). CDR3 sequence (DNA): TGTGCCAGCAGCGCGGGACCGATCTCAACTAATGAAAAACTGTTTTTT. This gives the protein CASSAGPISTNEKLFF.